These T cell receptor beta chains were read from a single sample in a study of beta chain features in type 1 diabetes. Repertoires were generated with immunoSEQ multiplex PCR, while TCRdb's copy carries only in-frame clones and drops some. The table includes some 250,000 clones, approximately 10% detected once. The sample consisted of naive CD4+ T cells from blood. These receptors were collected from a man younger than 40 with type 1 diabetes. The CDR3 runs from the conserved cysteine through the conserved F or W. Each record gives: J gene, clone size, V gene, CDR3 protein. Rows may omit the clone size; those that give it use once, few, many or a size class.

j_call: TRBJ2-7
clone_size: NA
v_call: TRBV5-1
cdr3_aa: CASSLEPGTERLAEQYF

j_call: TRBJ2-3
clone_size: few
v_call: TRBV6-4
cdr3_aa: CASSAQGYADTQYF

j_call: TRBJ2-7
clone_size: few
v_call: TRBV6-5
cdr3_aa: CASSYDRSDAYEQYF

j_call: TRBJ1-2
clone_size: NA
v_call: TRBV7-2
cdr3_aa: CASGYGGLYGYTF

j_call: TRBJ2-5
clone_size: NA
v_call: TRBV9
cdr3_aa: CASSVAPEETQYF

j_call: TRBJ2-3
clone_size: few
v_call: TRBV7-3
cdr3_aa: CASSSSGGAGDTQYF

j_call: TRBJ2-1
clone_size: NA
v_call: TRBV25-1
cdr3_aa: CASSESVPGNEQFF

j_call: TRBJ2-2
clone_size: NA
v_call: TRBV10-3
cdr3_aa: CAISGTSGITGELFF

j_call: TRBJ1-4
clone_size: few
v_call: TRBV6-5
cdr3_aa: CASSSGTVYNEKLFF

j_call: TRBJ1-6
clone_size: once
v_call: TRBV11-2
cdr3_aa: CASSLGRGNSPLHF

j_call: TRBJ1-1
clone_size: NA
v_call: TRBV9
cdr3_aa: CASSPRQGDTEAFF

j_call: TRBJ2-5
clone_size: few
v_call: TRBV30
cdr3_aa: CAWSGGQTWRETQYF

j_call: TRBJ1-1
clone_size: NA
v_call: TRBV28
cdr3_aa: CASSPQGEAFF

j_call: TRBJ1-1
clone_size: few
v_call: TRBV6-5
cdr3_aa: CASRDYRSSSEAFF

j_call: TRBJ1-4
clone_size: few
v_call: TRBV10-3
cdr3_aa: CAISETGSTEDEKLFF

j_call: TRBJ1-2
clone_size: NA
v_call: TRBV9
cdr3_aa: CASSFDRGNYGYTF

j_call: TRBJ2-2
clone_size: few
v_call: TRBV7-9
cdr3_aa: CASSSSRGFTGELFF

j_call: TRBJ2-2
clone_size: few
v_call: TRBV9
cdr3_aa: CASSGDRARLFF

j_call: TRBJ1-5
clone_size: NA
v_call: TRBV12-5
cdr3_aa: CASGWGQNQPQHF

j_call: TRBJ1-4
clone_size: once
v_call: TRBV11-2
cdr3_aa: CASSLVRQGNEKLFF

j_call: TRBJ1-1
clone_size: NA
v_call: TRBV28
cdr3_aa: CASSERGNTEAFF

j_call: TRBJ2-2
clone_size: NA
v_call: TRBV4-1
cdr3_aa: CASSHLPSRGGGELFF

j_call: TRBJ1-1
clone_size: NA
v_call: TRBV30
cdr3_aa: CAWSVRTVLNTEAFF

j_call: TRBJ2-3
clone_size: NA
v_call: TRBV5-1
cdr3_aa: CASSLLRGGDGTDTQYF

j_call: TRBJ2-5
clone_size: few
v_call: TRBV7-9
cdr3_aa: CASSLTAPDLKTQYF

j_call: TRBJ2-1
clone_size: NA
v_call: TRBV9
cdr3_aa: CASSVVGGGPDEQFF

j_call: TRBJ1-1
clone_size: NA
v_call: TRBV23-1
cdr3_aa: CASSQSIGRILEGEAFF

j_call: TRBJ1-6
clone_size: few
v_call: TRBV6-1
cdr3_aa: CASEFSDNSPLHF

j_call: TRBJ2-5
clone_size: NA
v_call: TRBV9
cdr3_aa: CASSSWDREQTQYF

j_call: TRBJ2-2
clone_size: NA
v_call: TRBV6-5
cdr3_aa: CATSQSANTGELFF

j_call: TRBJ1-4
clone_size: few
v_call: TRBV11-2
cdr3_aa: CASSSLGATNEKLFF

j_call: TRBJ2-2
clone_size: NA
v_call: TRBV5-1
cdr3_aa: CASSLAPGVNTGELFF

j_call: TRBJ1-2
clone_size: few
v_call: TRBV28
cdr3_aa: CASSATPRDYGYTF

j_call: TRBJ2-1
clone_size: NA
v_call: TRBV4-2
cdr3_aa: CASSQEPAGGIYNEQFF

j_call: TRBJ2-7
clone_size: NA
v_call: TRBV28
cdr3_aa: CASSSSGTGNNEQYF

j_call: TRBJ2-7
clone_size: few
v_call: TRBV10-3
cdr3_aa: CAAGQGYDEQYF

j_call: TRBJ1-1
clone_size: NA
v_call: TRBV15
cdr3_aa: CATSRMRTGEDSEAFF

j_call: TRBJ1-5
clone_size: few
v_call: TRBV27
cdr3_aa: CASSFSGDGFPQHF

j_call: TRBJ2-1
clone_size: few
v_call: TRBV7-9
cdr3_aa: CASSLEAGGAYNEQFF

j_call: TRBJ2-5
clone_size: NA
v_call: TRBV4-2
cdr3_aa: CASSHPASLAGRETQYF

j_call: TRBJ2-7
clone_size: few
v_call: TRBV10-3
cdr3_aa: CAIGSNSYEQYF

j_call: TRBJ1-2
clone_size: NA
v_call: TRBV6-5
cdr3_aa: CASRTPSGTLGGYTF

j_call: TRBJ2-7
clone_size: few
v_call: TRBV7-2
cdr3_aa: CASSSLDISYEQYF

j_call: TRBJ2-7
clone_size: NA
v_call: TRBV11-2
cdr3_aa: CASSLDSGLGLYEQYF

j_call: TRBJ2-5
clone_size: NA
v_call: TRBV5-1
cdr3_aa: CASSFGQGGETQYF

j_call: TRBJ1-6
clone_size: few
v_call: TRBV28
cdr3_aa: CASSPPGTGNSPLHF

j_call: TRBJ2-4
clone_size: NA
v_call: TRBV7-2
cdr3_aa: CASSLGTSVAKNIQYF

j_call: TRBJ1-1
clone_size: NA
v_call: TRBV7-2
cdr3_aa: CASSSAPTAMNTEAFF

j_call: TRBJ1-1
clone_size: NA
v_call: TRBV7-6
cdr3_aa: CASSSGQGATNTEAFF

j_call: TRBJ2-3
clone_size: few
v_call: TRBV18
cdr3_aa: CASSPQGLVWGTDTQYF

j_call: TRBJ2-7
clone_size: few
v_call: TRBV2
cdr3_aa: CASSDRSYSYEQYF

j_call: TRBJ2-3
clone_size: few
v_call: TRBV4-1
cdr3_aa: CASSRGGLAPQTQYF

j_call: TRBJ2-3
clone_size: NA
v_call: TRBV18
cdr3_aa: CASSPPRQGVTDTQYF

j_call: TRBJ1-1
clone_size: few
v_call: TRBV9
cdr3_aa: CASSVTGSWNTEAFF

j_call: TRBJ1-1
clone_size: NA
v_call: TRBV11-2
cdr3_aa: CASSLLRGYTEAFF

j_call: TRBJ1-1
clone_size: few
v_call: TRBV11-1
cdr3_aa: CASSPEQGSWSEAFF

j_call: TRBJ1-6
clone_size: few
v_call: TRBV7-3
cdr3_aa: CASSAGQSYNSPLHF